This paragraph covers one T cell receptor (beta chain) sequence. Source study methods: From reference gene primer amplification, estimates of nucleated cell counts were derived. Clones were read by immunoSEQ multiplex PCR, and TCRdb kept only the in-frame ones, dropping some. The V and J calls and clone size come from that table; D and trimming were worked out from the DNA. The repertoire holds about 210,000 clones, with about 86% as singletons. This sample was included in a study of blood T cell repertoires in COVID-19. In the study overall: Spain, Italy and the United States supplied samples that represented acute and convalescent COVID-19. PBMCs, B-cell-depleted T cells, or T cells were the source of the cDNA or gDNA that made up the material.

The germline V gene has CDR1 SNHLY and CDR2 FYNNEI. The CDR3 has 13 residues. Unmatched junction bases numbered 10, after V lost 11 bases and J lost 4 bases. The sequenced material came from peripheral blood. This TCR was recovered from a man between 50 and 59 years old with active or convalescent COVID-19. This sequence joins TRBV2 and TRBJ1-1; 7 positions match TRBD1. CDR3 amino acids: CAGRFTGATEAFF. As DNA, the CDR3 is TGTGCCGGGCGATTTACAGGGGCCACTGAAGCTTTCTTT.